Below are 27 T cell receptor beta chains sequenced from a single sample in a study of CD8 T cells in ankylosing spondylitis. Each CDR3 protein is one row after TCRdb ran MiXCR on the 5' RACE reads. The sample lists tens of thousands of distinct CDR3 sequences; 27% were seen once. Sequencing used blood, either unsorted or a sorted T cell fraction (not recorded which). The origin of the receptors is a male donor with ankylosing spondylitis or in good health (not recorded which).

This clonotype was seen a single time. The chain employs TRBV27 and TRBJ2-1; the D is unclear. This CDR3 has 16 amino acids. Trimming took off 2 bases at V and 3 bases at J, with 14 bases between the two ends. Germline CDR1 reads MNHEY; CDR2 reads SMNVEV (reference sequence). The CDR3 sequence is CASSLGPRWGYNEQFF. The CDR3 DNA follows: TGTGCCAGCAGTTTAGGCCCAAGGTGGGGCTACAATGAGCAGTTCTTC.

As to this clonotype: Just one base apart from a much larger clone, this may be a read error. The rearrangement uses TRBV7-8 and TRBJ1-5; D is perhaps TRBD1 (5 bases). Matching the DNA end better, TRBJ2-3 makes the J call doubtful. The length of the CDR3 is 13 residues. Germline V CDR1 and CDR2: SGHVS, FQNEAQ. CDR3 sequence reads: CASSFPGNQPQYF. For the CDR3, the DNA is TGTGCCAGCAGCTTTCCAGGGAATCAGCCCCAGTATTTT.

This clonotype was detected only a few times. The rearrangement links TRBV11-1 to TRBJ1-2; D call uncertain. V lost 3 bases and J 6 bases, leaving 11 bases between the germline ends. CDR1 is SGHAT and CDR2 is FQDESV in the germline V gene (reference sequence). The CDR3 is 13 residues long. The CDR3 loop reads CASSFEGGHGYTF. CDR3 nucleotide sequence: TGTGCCAGCAGCTTTGAGGGAGGGCATGGCTACACCTTC.

The chain is built from TRBV4-2 and TRBJ1-5; TRBD1 matches 8 bases. The germline gives CDR1 LGHNA, CDR2 YNFKEQ. The CDR3 runs 15 residues. Trimming at V came to 6 bases and at J to 2 bases, leaving 6 bases not matched to a gene. CDR3 DNA: TGTGCCAGCAGGAGAGGACAGGGCGGCAATCAGCCCCAGCATTTT. As protein: CASRRGQGGNQPQHF.

The rearrangement joins TRBV2 to TRBJ1-2, with D possibly being TRBD1 (5 bases). The CDR3 loop spans 12 amino acids. The germline V and J ends were trimmed by 7 bases and 4 bases, with 10 bases remaining between them. Germline V lookup: CDR1 SNHLY, CDR2 FYNNEI. The CDR3: CASIREAYGYTF. CDR3 DNA: TGTGCCAGCATCAGGGAGGCCTATGGCTACACCTTC.

The CDR3 DNA reads TGTGCCAGCACTTTGGGACGGATAAACACTGAAGCTTTCTTT. Translated, it gives CASTLGRINTEAFF. The chain joins TRBV7-2 to TRBJ1-1; D might be TRBD1 (5 bases). Per the germline V gene, CDR1 is SGHTA and CDR2 is FQGNSA. The CDR3 covers 14 residues. The germline V and J ends were trimmed by 7 bases and 2 bases, with 14 bases remaining between them.

This clonotype was detected only a few times. V gene TRBV7-2 combines with J gene TRBJ1-3; D is perhaps TRBD1 (5 bases). The germline CDR1 and CDR2 sequences are SGHTA and FQGNSA. Trimming took 5 bases from V and 0 from J, leaving 17 bases between them. This CDR3 region has 17 residues. CDR3 sequence reads: CASSDRGFTFSGNTIYF. DNA for the CDR3: TGTGCCAGCAGCGACCGGGGCTTCACCTTCTCTGGAAACACCATATATTTT.

The chain carries TRBV4-2 and TRBJ2-7; 8 bases fit TRBD2. Germline values: CDR1 LGHNA, CDR2 YNFKEQ. The J segment lost 4 bases and the V segment lost 4 bases, leaving 12 bases of the junction unmatched. CDR3 length: 16 residues. The CDR3 reads CASSPGNQRERYEQYF. CDR3 sequence (DNA): TGTGCCAGCAGCCCAGGGAACCAGCGGGAGCGGTACGAGCAGTACTTC.

This clonotype appeared many times. The chain combines TRBV5-5 with TRBJ1-2; D gene uncertain. Germline loops: CDR1 SGHKS, CDR2 YYEKEE (reference sequence). The CDR3 loop spans 13 amino acids. With 1 base removed from V and 4 bases from J, the gap between germline ends came to 8 bases. The CDR3 here is CASSLMGSYGYTF. The CDR3 region has the DNA TGTGCCAGCAGCTTGATGGGATCCTATGGCTACACCTTC.

This clonotype was seen a few times. V is TRBV12-3 or TRBV12-4 and J is TRBJ2-5; D may be TRBD2 (7 bases). This CDR3 region has 15 residues. V was cut by 7 bases and J by 4 bases, with 19 bases left in between. The CDR3 DNA sequence: TGTGCCAGCAACCTCAACATCGGGGGGCCAGAGACCCAGTACTTC. Translation: CASNLNIGGPETQYF.

V usage is TRBV20-1 and J usage is TRBJ2-7; TRBD2 matches 7 bases. The CDR3 sequence is 17 residues long. V gave up 2 bases and J gave up 2 bases; unmatched junction bases: 15. Germline CDR1 and CDR2: DFQATT and SNEGSKA (reference sequence). The CDR3 bases are TGCAGTGCTAGAAACCCAGGGAGGGCGGGCCGACCCTACGAGCAGTACTTC. Translating gives CSARNPGRAGRPYEQYF.

The chain combines TRBV13 with TRBJ2-3; no reliable D call. The CDR3 is 12 residues long. From germline, CDR1 is PRHDT and CDR2 FYEKMQ (reference sequence). V lost 2 bases and J 5 bases, leaving 5 bases between the germline ends. The CDR3 reads CASSLIGDTQYF. CDR3 DNA: TGTGCCAGCAGCTTAATTGGAGATACGCAGTATTTT.

This clonotype was seen ten or more times. The chain recombines TRBV5-1 with TRBJ2-1, with 7 bases that match TRBD2. Germline CDR1 reads SGHRS; CDR2 reads YFSETQ. The trim removed 4 bases at V and 1 base at J, leaving 11 bases unmatched. The CDR3 spans 17 residues. CDR3 amino acids: CASSQFWGGESYNEQFF. CDR3 bases: TGCGCCAGCAGCCAGTTTTGGGGGGGGGAATCCTACAATGAGCAGTTCTTC.

The V call is TRBV7-2, the J call TRBJ2-1; D is unclear. CDR1 is SGHTA and CDR2 is FQGNSA in the germline V gene. The CDR3 is made up of 14 amino acids. Trimming left V 1 base short and J 6 bases short, with 10 bases between. CDR3 DNA: TGTGCCAGCAGCTTAGTTGGCCGTTCCAATGAGCAGTTCTTC. Its protein product is CASSLVGRSNEQFF. The full variable domain, its missing parts supplied by reference TRBV7-2 and TRBJ2-1, is GAGVSQSPSNKVTEKGKDVELRCDPISGHTALYWYRQSLGQGLEFLIYFQGNSAPDKSGLPSDRFSAERTGGSVSTLTIQRTQQEDSAVYLCASSLVGRSNEQFFGPGTRLTVL.

The sample holds a few counts of this clonotype. The chain carries TRBV7-8 and TRBJ2-7, with no clear D. The germline V gene has CDR1 SGHVS and CDR2 FQNEAQ. With 2 bases removed from V and 7 bases from J, the gap between germline ends came to 3 bases. The CDR3 is 10 residues long. CDR3 DNA sequence: TGTGCCAGCAGCTTATCGGAGCAGTACGTC. Translation: CASSLSEQYV.

This clonotype was seen repeatedly, ten times or more. The chain is built from TRBV20-1 and TRBJ2-7; D possibly corresponds to TRBD1 (6 bases). In germline, CDR1 is DFQATT, CDR2 SNEGSKA (reference sequence). Trimming stripped 1 base from V and 6 bases from J, with 16 bases between. This CDR3 has 14 residues. The CDR3 reads CSARAGHPRSEQYV. In DNA form, the CDR3 reads TGCAGTGCTAGAGCGGGACACCCGAGGAGCGAGCAGTACGTC.

This clonotype turned up a few times. The chain combines TRBV3-1 with TRBJ2-3; D not certain. This CDR3 has 13 residues. From germline, CDR1 is LGHDT and CDR2 YNNKEL (reference sequence). Trimming shortened V by 2 bases and J by 10 bases, and 13 bases separated the two germline ends. This CDR3 is CASSQQDSDAQYF. As DNA, the CDR3 is TGTGCCAGCAGCCAACAAGACTCCGATGCGCAGTATTTT.

V gene TRBV11-1 combines with J gene TRBJ2-1; TRBD2 aligns across 9 bases. V shed 5 bases and J 8 bases; nucleotides not matched to a gene: 25. The CDR3 runs 20 residues. Germline-derived CDR1 and CDR2 are SGHAT and FQDESV (reference sequence). The CDR3 coding sequence is TGTGCCAGCAGCACGGGACAGCCCCTTCGGATTGTAGCGGGAGAGCATGAGCAGTTCTTC. Amino acid sequence: CASSTGQPLRIVAGEHEQFF.

The chain uses TRBV12-3 or TRBV12-4 and TRBJ1-2; D is unresolved. Trimming pared 2 bases from V and 7 bases from J, leaving 11 bases between. The CDR3 runs to 13 residues. The CDR3 region is CASSLKGRTGYTF. The CDR3 bases are TGTGCCAGCAGTTTAAAAGGCCGAACTGGCTACACCTTC.

This clonotype has just a few counts. As DNA, the CDR3 is TGTGCCAGCAGCTTACTAGCGGGAGGGCTGGGGTGGGATGAGCAGTTCTTC. Translation gives CASSLLAGGLGWDEQFF. This sequence joins TRBV11-2 and TRBJ2-1; TRBD2 matches at 12 bases. With 2 bases clipped from V and 8 bases from J, the junction kept 10 bases outside the gene matches. This CDR3 spans 17 amino acids. Germline CDR1 and CDR2: SGHAT and FQNNGV.

This chain uses TRBV5-1 with TRBJ2-5; 7 bases are a match to TRBD1. V gave up 4 bases and J gave up 2 bases; unmatched junction bases: 14. This CDR3 comprises 17 residues. The germline gives CDR1 SGHRS, CDR2 YFSETQ. Written as DNA, the CDR3 is TGCGCCAGCAGCCGGTGGGATTCGAGGGGGCTGCAAGAGACCCAGTACTTC. Its translation is CASSRWDSRGLQETQYF.

There are many counts of this clonotype. The rearrangement uses TRBV29-1 and TRBJ2-3; D tentatively fits TRBD1 or TRBD2 (5 bases each). Deletions cut 6 bases from V and 6 bases from J, with 16 bases between. From germline, CDR1 is SQVTM and CDR2 ANQGSEA. The CDR3 is 13 amino acids. This CDR3 is CSVRGDGHDTQYF. The CDR3 bases are TGCAGCGTGAGGGGCGACGGACATGATACGCAGTATTTT.

This clonotype was detected once. This chain uses TRBV28 with TRBJ1-1, with D maybe TRBD1 (5 bases). V lost 8 bases, J lost 4 bases, and 17 bases lay in between. Germline CDR1 reads MDHEN; CDR2 reads SYDVKM. CDR3 size: 14 residues. The CDR3 DNA reads TGTGCCAGCGCAGTAACAGGAGTACGCACTGAAGCTTTCTTT. This gives the protein CASAVTGVRTEAFF.

This clonotype has just a few counts. CDR3 DNA: TGCAGTGCTAGTACGGGAGGGACTACATGGGCAGATACGCAGTATTTT. It yields the protein CSASTGGTTWADTQYF. V is TRBV20-1 and J is TRBJ2-3; the match to TRBD2 covers 8 bases. Germline-derived CDR1 and CDR2 are DFQATT and SNEGSKA (reference sequence). CDR3 length equals 16 residues. J lost 4 bases, V lost 3 bases, and 12 bases had no gene match.

The chain combines TRBV29-1 with TRBJ1-6; D perhaps matches TRBD1 (5 bases). Trimming cost V 7 bases and J 9 bases, with 16 bases left between them. This CDR3 region has 13 residues. Germline V gene sequence: CDR1 SQVTM, CDR2 ANQGSEA. This CDR3 reads CSARTDGGSPLHF. DNA for the CDR3: TGCAGCGCCCGGACCGACGGGGGTTCACCCCTCCACTTT.

J is TRBJ1-1 and V is TRBV2; D unresolved. This CDR3 region has 13 residues. The V gene's germline CDR1 is SNHLY and CDR2 FYNNEI. V lost 4 bases and J lost 3, with 9 bases in between. The CDR3 region has the DNA TGTGCCAGCAGTGCGAGGAGAGACACTGAAGCTTTCTTT. It yields the protein CASSARRDTEAFF. Combining the CDR3 with reference TRBV2 and TRBJ1-1 gives the whole variable domain EPEVTQTPSHQVTQMGQEVILRCVPISNHLYFYWYRQILGQKVEFLVSFYNNEISEKSEIFDDQFSVERPDGSNFTLKIRSTKLEDSAMYFCASSARRDTEAFFGQGTRLTVV.

This clonotype has more than one count but fewer than ten. The chain has TRBV10-3 and TRBJ1-3, with D tentatively TRBD1 (5 bases). Germline V gene sequence: CDR1 ENHRY, CDR2 SYGVKD. The CDR3 runs to 15 residues. V dropped 8 bases and J dropped 0 bases, with 14 bases sitting between them. Here the CDR3 reads CAIGLQGVSGNTIYF. CDR3 DNA sequence: TGTGCCATCGGGCTCCAGGGAGTCTCTGGAAACACCATATATTTT.